This T cell receptor (beta chain) was captured by sequencing in a study of T cells in Graves' hyperthyroidism and ophthalmopathy. Study information: Before any treatment, at initial diagnosis, peripheral blood was collected. Study-level points and caveats: Within blood appeared most thyroid clonotypes that had expanded above 0.001.

A note on this clonotype: Its antigen is currently unknown.

In germline, CDR1 is SGHKS, CDR2 YYEKEE (reference sequence). The CDR3 totals 14 residues. Trimming shortened V by 0 bases and J by 4 bases, and 8 bases separated the two germline ends. Amplification of TCR beta CDR3 regions used RNA as the template. When the TCR CDR3 underwent first-round RT-PCR, the HTBI primer set was used. Each CDR3 protein is one row after TCRdb ran MiXCR on the multiplex PCR reads. The table shows about 480,000 distinct CDR3 sequences, with around a fifth occurring only once. Ophthalmopathy cases scored 3 or more on the Clinical Activity Score and 4 or more on NOSPECS grade, with duration below 3 months. Fresh peripheral blood, 9.5 to 10 ml of it, supplied the PBMCs.

The specimen sequenced was blood. This chain joins TRBV5-5 and TRBJ2-1; tentative D call: TRBD2 (5 bases). This clonotype was sampled from a woman aged 70-85 years with Graves' ophthalmopathy. Written as DNA, the CDR3 is TGTGCCAGCAGCTTGGGTTGGAGGTACAATGAGCAGTTCTTC. This codes for CASSLGWRYNEQFF.